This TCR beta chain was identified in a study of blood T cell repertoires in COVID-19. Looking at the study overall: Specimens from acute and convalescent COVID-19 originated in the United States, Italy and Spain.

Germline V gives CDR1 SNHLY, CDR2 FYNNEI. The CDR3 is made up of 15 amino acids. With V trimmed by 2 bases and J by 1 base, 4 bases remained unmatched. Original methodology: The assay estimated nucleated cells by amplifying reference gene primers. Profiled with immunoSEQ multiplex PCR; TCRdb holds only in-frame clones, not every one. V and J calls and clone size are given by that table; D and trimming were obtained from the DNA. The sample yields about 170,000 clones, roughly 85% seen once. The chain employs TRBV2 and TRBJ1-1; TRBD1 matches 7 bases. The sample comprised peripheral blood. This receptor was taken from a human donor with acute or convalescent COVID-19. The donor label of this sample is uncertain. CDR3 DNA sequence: TGTGCCAGCAGTGAAAGTGACAGGGCGAACACTGAAGCTTTCTTT. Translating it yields CASSESDRANTEAFF.